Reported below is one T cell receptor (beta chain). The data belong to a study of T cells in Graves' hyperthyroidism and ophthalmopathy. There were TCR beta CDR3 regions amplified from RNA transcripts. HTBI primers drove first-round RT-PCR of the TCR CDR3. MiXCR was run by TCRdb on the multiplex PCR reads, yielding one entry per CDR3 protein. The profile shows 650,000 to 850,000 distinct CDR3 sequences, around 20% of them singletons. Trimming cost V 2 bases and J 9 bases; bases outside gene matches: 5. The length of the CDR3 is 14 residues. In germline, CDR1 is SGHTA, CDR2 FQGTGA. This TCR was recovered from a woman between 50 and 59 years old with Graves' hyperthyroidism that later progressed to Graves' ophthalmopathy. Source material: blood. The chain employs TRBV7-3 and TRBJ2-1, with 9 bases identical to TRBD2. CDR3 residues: CASSLAGGLTEQFF. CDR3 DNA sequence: TGTGCCAGCAGCTTAGCGGGGGGGCTTACTGAGCAGTTCTTC.